This TCR beta chain was identified during a study of blood T cell repertoires in COVID-19. Sequenced by immunoSEQ multiplex PCR; TCRdb stores in-frame clones only, minus some. The table has around 130,000 clones, over 75% seen once. Between the trimmed V and J ends, which lost 1 base and 3 bases, there was a span of 10 bases. Germline V gene data show CDR1 as GTSNPN and CDR2 as SVGIG (reference sequence). CDR3 length: 14 residues. The sample taken for sequencing was peripheral blood. The receptor comes from a man between 65 and 85 years old with active COVID-19. This sequence joins TRBV30 and TRBJ1-5; possible D gene TRBD1, 6 bases. The CDR3 DNA reads as TGTGCCTGGAGTGACTACAGGGTCAATCAGCCCCAGCATTTT. Its translation is CAWSDYRVNQPQHF.